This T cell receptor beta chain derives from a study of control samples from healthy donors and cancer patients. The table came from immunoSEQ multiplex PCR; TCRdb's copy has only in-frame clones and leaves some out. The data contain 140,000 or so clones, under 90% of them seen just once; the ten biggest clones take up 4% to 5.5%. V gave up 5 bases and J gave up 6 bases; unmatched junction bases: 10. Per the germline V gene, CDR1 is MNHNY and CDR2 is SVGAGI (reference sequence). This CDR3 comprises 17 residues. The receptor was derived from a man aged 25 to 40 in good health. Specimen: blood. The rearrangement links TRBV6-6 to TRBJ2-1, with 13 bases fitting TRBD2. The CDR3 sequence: CASSPTSGGAAPNEQFF. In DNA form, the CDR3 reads TGTGCCAGCAGTCCTACTAGCGGGGGGGCTGCTCCCAATGAGCAGTTCTTC.